These T cell receptor beta chains were read from a single sample in a study of blood T cell repertoires in COVID-19. The assay was immunoSEQ multiplex PCR, and TCRdb's table has in-frame clones only and misses some. The sample yields more than 150,000 clones, 70% to 90% seen once. Sequencing was performed on peripheral blood. The receptor source for this set is a woman between 70 and 85 years old with acute or convalescent COVID-19. Each CDR3 is given with its conserved first and last residue. D genes are given only for firm matches. A clone size is listed for some rows: how often the clone was seen (once, few, many), or a class if it is expanded.

size	V	J	D	DNA	CDR3
NA	TRBV4-2	TRBJ2-5	TRBD2	TGTGCCAGCAGCCACCGGGGACTAGCGGGTCAAGAGACCCAGTACTTC	CASSHRGLAGQETQYF
NA	TRBV19	TRBJ2-4	NA	TGTGCCAGTAGTCCGACAGGCGGTGGAAACATTCAGTACTTC	CASSPTGGGNIQYF
NA	TRBV28	TRBJ1-1	NA	TGTGCCAGCACTCTTGCTATGAACACTGAAGCTTTCTTT	CASTLAMNTEAFF
few	TRBV7-9	TRBJ1-6	NA	TGTGCCAGCAGCCCACCGAGCTCCTATAATTCACCCCTCCACTTT	CASSPPSSYNSPLHF
NA	TRBV19	TRBJ2-7	TRBD1	TGTGCCAGTAGTATTACACAGGGGGCCTACGAGCAGTACTTC	CASSITQGAYEQYF
NA	TRBV7-9	TRBJ2-7	TRBD1	TGTGCCAGCAGCCCCCCCCCAGGACAGGGGGACTCCTACGAGCAGTACTTC	CASSPPPGQGDSYEQYF
NA	TRBV7-9	TRBJ1-1	NA	TGTGCCAGCAGCCCTTTGAACACTGAAGCTTTCTTT	CASSPLNTEAFF
NA	TRBV9	TRBJ2-5	TRBD1	TGTGCCAGCAGCGGCCGGGACAGGGGGCTTTTTGGAGAGACCCAGTACTTC	CASSGRDRGLFGETQYF
NA	TRBV29-1	TRBJ1-2	TRBD1	TGCAGCGTTGACACCGGACAGGGACGTATCTATGGCTACACCTTC	CSVDTGQGRIYGYTF
few	TRBV2	TRBJ1-5	NA	TGTGCCAGCAGTTTTCAGGGATCCAATCAGCCCCAGCATTTT	CASSFQGSNQPQHF
NA	TRBV19	TRBJ1-2	NA	TGTGCCAGTAGTATTGGTAGTCAGGGCGGAGGCTACACCTTC	CASSIGSQGGGYTF
NA	TRBV19	TRBJ1-4	NA	TGTGCCAGTAGTATAGCGACACCGGCTAATGAAAAACTGTTTTTT	CASSIATPANEKLFF
NA	TRBV5-4	TRBJ2-2	NA	TGTGCCAGCAGCCGGGACTTCGGGGAGCTGTTTTTT	CASSRDFGELFF
NA	TRBV7-9	TRBJ1-2	NA	TGTGCCAGCAGCTCCAATGGCTACACCTTC	CASSSNGYTF
NA	TRBV15	TRBJ1-1	TRBD1	TGTGCCACCAGCAACATGGTTGGGGACAGGGCGGCTTTCTTT	CATSNMVGDRAAFF
NA	TRBV11-3	TRBJ2-1	NA	TGTGCCAGCAGCTCCGTCCCGGATGAGCAGTTCTTC	CASSSVPDEQFF
once	TRBV4-3	TRBJ1-1	TRBD1	TGCGCCAGCAGCCAAGACCAGTTGGCAGGGGGCAACACTGAAGCTTTCTTT	CASSQDQLAGGNTEAFF
NA	TRBV10-3	TRBJ1-1	TRBD1	TGTGCCATCAGGGGGCTAGACAGGGGCACTGAAGCTTTCTTT	CAIRGLDRGTEAFF
NA	TRBV6-5	TRBJ2-3	TRBD2	TGTGCCAGCAGCTTACAGCGGGGGCCCACAGATACGCAGTATTTT	CASSLQRGPTDTQYF
NA	TRBV7-8	TRBJ2-7	NA	TGTGCCAGCAGCTTATCGTCTGTATCCTACGAGCAGTACTTC	CASSLSSVSYEQYF
NA	TRBV6-2/TRBV6-3	TRBJ1-2	NA	TGTGCCAGCAGTTACTCGACGACACAGATCTATGGCTACACCTTC	CASSYSTTQIYGYTF
NA	TRBV4-3	TRBJ2-2	TRBD1	TGCGCCAGCAGCCAAAACTTCGGGACAGTCTCATCCGGGGAGCTGTTTTTT	CASSQNFGTVSSGELFF
NA	TRBV19	TRBJ2-1	NA	TGTGCCAGTAGTATAAGGCGGGCAGGTACGAGGAATGAGCAGTTCTTC	CASSIRRAGTRNEQFF
few	TRBV28	TRBJ1-3	NA	TGTGCCAGCTTTACGGGATTTTCTGGAAACACCATATATTTT	CASFTGFSGNTIYF
NA	TRBV2	TRBJ2-3	NA	TGTGCCAGCAGCCTCGGCAGGGCCAGGGATACGCAGTATTTT	CASSLGRARDTQYF
few	TRBV2	TRBJ1-2	NA	TGTGCCAGCAGTGAAGACAGTTTGCGCTACACCTTC	CASSEDSLRYTF
NA	TRBV10-1	TRBJ1-2	NA	TGCGCCAGCAGTGAGTCTGGGGCCAGCAACTTCTATGGCTACACCTTC	CASSESGASNFYGYTF
once	TRBV5-1	TRBJ1-1	NA	TGCGCCAGCATTTCTCCAGGTTTCACTGAAGCTTTCTTT	CASISPGFTEAFF
NA	TRBV7-9	TRBJ1-1	TRBD1	TGTGCCAGCGGACAGGGGAGGGACACTGAAGCTTTCTTT	CASGQGRDTEAFF
few	TRBV7-2	TRBJ1-3	TRBD1	TGTGCCAGCAGGCCAGGACAGGCCCATGGAAACACCATATATTTT	CASRPGQAHGNTIYF
NA	TRBV12-3/TRBV12-4	TRBJ2-7	NA	TGTGCCAGCAGTTTTAACAGCTACGAGCAGTACTTC	CASSFNSYEQYF
few	TRBV6-2/TRBV6-3	TRBJ2-3	NA	TGTGCCAGCAGTGGGCCCAACACAGATACGCAGTATTTT	CASSGPNTDTQYF
NA	TRBV4-1	TRBJ2-3	TRBD2	TGCGCCAGCAGCCAAAGGGTAGCGGGGGGGCAGGGCACAGATACGCAGTATTTT	CASSQRVAGGQGTDTQYF
NA	TRBV7-2	TRBJ2-1	NA	TGTGCCAGCAGGGTCGTAGGGGACTCTACCTCGGAGCAGTTCTTC	CASRVVGDSTSEQFF
NA	TRBV5-1	TRBJ1-3	NA	TGCGCCAGCAGCTTGGGGGCCGGCCCCTCTGGAAACACCATATATTTT	CASSLGAGPSGNTIYF
NA	TRBV6-5	TRBJ2-4	TRBD1	TGTGCCAGCAGCCTCACAGGGGGCGCTTCCAACATTCAGTACTTC	CASSLTGGASNIQYF
NA	TRBV6-5	TRBJ1-2	NA	TGTGCCAGCAGGAAGGGGCAGGACTATGGCTACACCTTC	CASRKGQDYGYTF
NA	TRBV20-1	TRBJ1-5	NA	TGCAGTGCTAGTGATATAGGGGCGACTCAGCCCCAGCATTTT	CSASDIGATQPQHF
NA	TRBV5-5	TRBJ1-5	NA	TGTGCCAGCAGCCAAGGACAGAGTAATCAGCCCCAGCATTTT	CASSQGQSNQPQHF
once	TRBV3-1/TRBV3-2	TRBJ1-4	NA	TGTGCCAGCAGCCCTTGGGGGGTTGGCACTAATGAAAAACTGTTTTTT	CASSPWGVGTNEKLFF
NA	TRBV5-8	TRBJ2-2	NA	TGTGCCAGCAGCTCCTACCGGGGAGCGAGCACCGGGGAGCTGTTTTTT	CASSSYRGASTGELFF